What follows are 29 T cell receptor beta chains derived from one specimen sequenced in a study of human T cells and chemical hapten exposure. Indicated time point: pre-sensitization, week 0. Treatment indicated: therapeutic diphenylcyclopropenone sensitization with weekly scalp DPC. TCRdb analysed the RACE reads with MiXCR anew, one entry per CDR3 protein. Of 280,000 or so distinct CDR3 sequences in the sample, 7.5% to 8% were seen once. The sequences come from whole blood, collected in connection with sensitization to the hapten diphenylcyclopropenone (DPC). These receptors came from a young man with alopecia areata. Some clones in this sample may be carry-over from other donors' samples.

The CDR3 DNA reads as TGTGCCAGCAGGGGCGGGGGAGAGCAGTACGTC. Amino acids: CASRGGGEQYV. V gene TRBV27 combines with J gene TRBJ2-7; 7 bases agree with TRBD2. The germline gives CDR1 MNHEY, CDR2 SMNVEV (reference sequence). The CDR3 loop spans 11 amino acids. Trimming cost V 6 bases and J 7 bases; bases outside gene matches: 3.

This sequence joins TRBV10-3 and TRBJ2-1, with 7 bases aligning to TRBD2. CDR1 and CDR2 from the germline V gene are ENHRY and SYGVKD. The V gene end was trimmed by 2 bases and the J gene end by 5 bases; junction bases not matched to a gene: 9. This CDR3 is built from 16 residues. The CDR3: CAISERKGLGDNEQFF. The CDR3 DNA sequence: TGTGCCATCAGTGAGAGAAAAGGACTAGGGGACAATGAGCAGTTCTTC.

This clonotype was counted ten times or more. The chain has TRBV12-3 or TRBV12-4 and TRBJ2-1; TRBD1 agrees at 10 bases. The CDR3 contains 12 residues. J was trimmed by 12 bases and V by 5 bases; bases with no gene match: 4. CDR3 sequence (DNA): TGTGCCAGCAGTCCCCGGGACAGGGGGCAGTTCTTC. Protein: CASSPRDRGQFF.

This clonotype was seen more than once but under ten times. This chain joins TRBV28 and TRBJ1-2, with 7 bases identical to TRBD1. V lost 6 bases to trimming and J lost 9 bases; unmatched junction nucleotides: 10. The CDR3 is made up of 13 amino acids. CDR1 and CDR2 (germline): MDHEN, SYDVKM. The CDR3 DNA reads as TGTGCCAGCAGGCCGACGGGACAGATCCGCTACACCTTC. Translating it yields CASRPTGQIRYTF.

This clonotype was counted only a few times. The chain links TRBV12-3 or TRBV12-4 to TRBJ2-3; 9 positions agree with TRBD1. Trimming took 6 bases from V and 3 from J; bases not matched to a gene: 7. The CDR3 contains 15 residues. In nucleotides, the CDR3 is TGTGCCAGCAGGCGCGCCGGGACAGGGACAGATACGCAGTATTTT. Its translation is CASRRAGTGTDTQYF.

In its sample, this clonotype was seen a few times. V and J are TRBV10-3 and TRBJ2-7; D possibly corresponds to TRBD1 (6 bases). The CDR3 extends over 15 amino acids. Trimming pared 6 bases from V and 1 base from J, leaving 16 bases between. Germline assignment: CDR1 ENHRY and CDR2 SYGVKD. The CDR3 is CAISRVTGTSYEQYF. The CDR3 DNA follows: TGTGCCATCAGCCGGGTGACAGGAACTTCCTACGAGCAGTACTTC.

CDR3 protein: CASSQVRAQFF. As DNA, the CDR3 is TGTGCCAGCAGCCAAGTGAGGGCGCAGTTCTTC. V is TRBV3-1 and J is TRBJ2-1, with a possible D match to TRBD2 (5 bases). V was shortened by 1 base and J by 12 bases, with 7 bases between the two germline ends. CDR1 LGHDT and CDR2 YNNKEL come from the germline V gene (reference sequence). The CDR3 is 11 amino acids.

This clonotype was detected only a few times. The chain joins TRBV10-3 to TRBJ1-5; TRBD1 is a possible D gene (5 bases). V lost 6 bases and J 0 bases, leaving 6 bases between the germline ends. The CDR3 contains 13 residues. CDR1 and CDR2 (germline): ENHRY, SYGVKD. CDR3 bases: TGTGCCATCAGGGGGGATAGCAATCAGCCCCAGCATTTT. Encoded protein: CAIRGDSNQPQHF.

This clonotype was counted only a few times. V and J are TRBV11-2 and TRBJ1-1; 10 bases map to TRBD1. V shed 5 bases, J shed 2 bases, and the junction held 11 bases outside the gene matches. Germline V gene data show CDR1 as SGHAT and CDR2 as FQNNGV. This CDR3 contains 17 residues. CDR3 sequence: CASSPGQGEFRNTEAFF. The CDR3 DNA is TGTGCCAGCAGCCCCGGACAGGGGGAGTTTAGAAACACTGAAGCTTTCTTT.

The rearrangement links TRBV11-1 to TRBJ2-1; TRBD1 agrees at 9 bases. V dropped 5 bases and J dropped 3; count of bases not matched to a gene: 8. The CDR3 is 16 amino acids. Germline V CDR1 and CDR2: SGHAT, FQDESV (reference sequence). The CDR3 region is CASSKETGGFYNEQFF. CDR3 sequence (DNA): TGTGCCAGCAGCAAGGAAACAGGGGGCTTCTACAATGAGCAGTTCTTC.

This clonotype was picked up many times. The V gene is TRBV29-1, the J gene TRBJ1-5; TRBD1 matches 8 bases. This CDR3 has 13 residues. The trim removed 4 bases at V and 4 bases at J, leaving 3 bases unmatched. The germline gives CDR1 SQVTM, CDR2 ANQGSEA. This CDR3 is CSVGQGKNQPQHF. CDR3 bases: TGCAGCGTTGGACAGGGGAAAAATCAGCCCCAGCATTTT. The complete variable domain, with remaining parts taken from reference TRBV29-1 and TRBJ1-5, reads SAVISQKPSRDICQRGTSLTIQCQVDSQVTMMFWYRQQPGQSLTLIATANQGSEATYESGFVIDKFPISRPNLTFSTLTVSNMSPEDSSIYLCSVGQGKNQPQHFGDGTRLSIL.

This clonotype was counted ten times or more. The rearrangement joins TRBV24-1 to TRBJ1-2; a possible D gene is TRBD1 (5 bases). Trimming left V 4 bases short and J 4 bases short, with 9 bases between. Per the germline V gene, CDR1 is KGHDR and CDR2 is SFDVKD. The CDR3 loop spans 13 amino acids. CDR3 sequence: CATSETGVYGYTF. The CDR3 region has the DNA TGTGCCACCAGTGAAACGGGGGTCTATGGCTACACCTTC.

This clonotype was observed a handful of times. The CDR3 bases are TGTGCCAGCAGCCGAGGGACAGGGGGTGAGAGCAATCAGCCCCAGCATTTT. Translated: CASSRGTGGESNQPQHF. The rearrangement links TRBV7-9 to TRBJ1-5; TRBD1 matches 11 bases. This CDR3 contains 17 residues. J gave up 1 base and V 5 bases, and 7 bases lay outside the gene matches. The germline gives CDR1 SEHNR, CDR2 FQNEAQ (reference sequence).

This clonotype came up many times. The genes are TRBV24-1 and TRBJ2-3; 10 positions agree with TRBD2. The length of the CDR3 is 16 residues. The J segment lost 2 bases and the V segment lost 4 bases, leaving 5 bases of the junction unmatched. Germline values: CDR1 KGHDR, CDR2 SFDVKD. CDR3 amino acids: CATSETGTSATDTQYF. The CDR3 DNA reads as TGTGCCACCAGTGAAACCGGGACTAGCGCCACAGATACGCAGTATTTT.

The chain links TRBV6-2 or TRBV6-3 to TRBJ2-1; tentatively, D is TRBD2 (5 bases). With 5 bases removed from V and 3 bases from J, the gap between germline ends came to 11 bases. Germline-derived CDR1 and CDR2 are MNHEY and SVGEGT. The CDR3 is made up of 14 amino acids. CDR3 sequence (DNA): TGTGCCAGCAGTAACGGACTGATCTACAATGAGCAGTTCTTC. Translating gives CASSNGLIYNEQFF.

The CDR3 spells CSVRLAGGQDTQYF. CDR3 nucleotide sequence: TGCAGCGTTCGACTAGCGGGGGGTCAAGATACGCAGTATTTT. The rearrangement joins TRBV29-1 to TRBJ2-3, with TRBD2 matching over 13 bases. Per the germline V gene, CDR1 is SQVTM and CDR2 is ANQGSEA. J lost 5 bases, V lost 5 bases, and 4 bases had no gene match. The CDR3 consists of 14 residues.

This clonotype was observed a handful of times. This chain links TRBV12-3 or TRBV12-4 with TRBJ2-3, with D uncertain. V dropped 1 base and J dropped 1 base, with 9 bases sitting between them. The CDR3 length is 15 residues. Here the CDR3 reads CASSLGPARTDTQYF. The CDR3, as DNA: TGTGCCAGCAGTTTAGGCCCAGCCCGCACAGATACGCAGTATTTT.

The chain has TRBV20-1 and TRBJ1-2; D might be TRBD1 (6 bases). This CDR3 is built from 12 residues. CDR1 DFQATT and CDR2 SNEGSKA come from the germline V gene (reference sequence). Trimming cost V 5 bases and J 8 bases, with 15 bases left between them. Here the CDR3 DNA reads TGCAGTGCTGGCACAGGGAAATCAGGCTACACCTTC. It specifies CSAGTGKSGYTF.

This chain uses TRBV7-9 with TRBJ2-1, with D hard to call. The CDR3 sequence is 16 residues long. Deletions cut 2 bases from V and 6 bases from J, with 17 bases between. CDR1 is SEHNR, CDR2 FQNEAQ, per germline (reference sequence). The CDR3 loop is CASSLIGRASVNEQFF. Here the CDR3 DNA reads TGTGCCAGCAGCTTAATAGGCCGGGCGTCGGTCAATGAGCAGTTCTTC.

The chain employs TRBV6-2 or TRBV6-3 and TRBJ2-7, with 7 positions matching TRBD1. V lost 6 bases, J lost 3 bases, and 17 bases stayed unmatched. CDR3 size: 17 residues. Germline lookup yields CDR1 MNHEY and CDR2 SVGEGT. The CDR3 coding sequence is TGTGCCAGCAGCTACCCGGCTGGGACAGCGAACTACTACGAGCAGTACTTC. Amino acids: CASSYPAGTANYYEQYF.

This clonotype occurred a few times. The rearrangement uses TRBV7-9 and TRBJ2-1; 10 bases are a match to TRBD2. The CDR3 covers 16 residues. Trimming at V came to 5 bases and at J to 4 bases, leaving 8 bases not matched to a gene. Germline V gene sequence: CDR1 SEHNR, CDR2 FQNEAQ (reference sequence). As DNA, the CDR3 is TGTGCCAGCAGCACAACACTAGCGGGGATTTACAATGAGCAGTTCTTC. Amino acids: CASSTTLAGIYNEQFF.

V usage is TRBV15 and J usage is TRBJ1-2; D is undetermined. CDR3 length: 12 amino acids. Germline CDR1 and CDR2: LNHNV and YYDKDF (reference sequence). Trimming left V 3 bases short and J 4 bases short, with 6 bases between. CDR3 sequence: CATSSGVYGYTF. The CDR3 region has the DNA TGTGCCACCAGCAGCGGAGTCTATGGCTACACCTTC.

At least ten counts were recorded for this clonotype. This chain joins TRBV7-2 and TRBJ2-6; 7 positions agree with TRBD1. V shed 5 bases, J shed 4 bases, and the junction held 8 bases outside the gene matches. The CDR3 is 16 amino acids. From germline, CDR1 is SGHTA and CDR2 FQGNSA. The CDR3 loop reads CASSLLRGSGANVLTF. In DNA form, the CDR3 reads TGTGCCAGCAGCCTACTCAGGGGGAGCGGGGCCAACGTCCTGACTTTC.

Concerning this clonotype itself: At one boundary the junction diverges from the germline segment, which might be a read error. The chain joins TRBV9 to TRBJ2-3, with 10 bases that match TRBD1. The CDR3 consists of 16 residues. Germline CDR1 SGDLS, CDR2 YYNGEE. In DNA form, the CDR3 reads TGTACCAGCAGCACCAGGGACAGGGGAGGACCAGATACGCAGTATTTT. This gives the protein CTSSTRDRGGPDTQYF.

The chain couples TRBV7-3 to TRBJ1-1; no definite D call. CDR3 length equals 15 residues. Trimming cost V 1 base and J 0 bases, with 9 bases left between them. Germline V lookup: CDR1 SGHTA, CDR2 FQGTGA. The chain's CDR3 is CASSLKTEMNTEAFF. CDR3 nucleotide sequence: TGTGCCAGCAGCTTAAAGACGGAGATGAACACTGAAGCTTTCTTT.

Here the CDR3 DNA reads TGTGCCAGCAGCGGGGGACAGGGAAAAGACTATGGCTACACCTTC. It translates to CASSGGQGKDYGYTF. The chain carries TRBV9 and TRBJ1-2, with TRBD1 identical over 9 bases. The trim removed 3 bases at V and 3 bases at J, leaving 6 bases unmatched. The CDR3 sequence is 15 residues long. Germline V gene lookup returns CDR1 SGDLS and CDR2 YYNGEE.

This clonotype turned up a few times. The V and J genes are TRBV20-1 and TRBJ2-3, with D maybe TRBD1 (6 bases). In germline, CDR1 is DFQATT, CDR2 SNEGSKA (reference sequence). V gave up 5 bases and J gave up 5 bases, with 11 bases separating them. This CDR3 has 12 amino acids. For the CDR3, the DNA is TGCAGTGCTCAGCAAGGGGGAGATACGCAGTATTTT. Its protein is CSAQQGGDTQYF.

This clonotype was found a few times. This rearrangement joins TRBV12-3 or TRBV12-4 to TRBJ2-3; tentatively, D is TRBD1 or TRBD2 (5 bases each). The CDR3 totals 14 residues. V shed 8 bases and J shed 4 bases, with 16 bases lying between them. CDR3 bases: TGTGCCAGCGGGGGTCTAGCAGTACCAGATACGCAGTATTTT. It is translated as CASGGLAVPDTQYF.

This clonotype was seen many times. The V and J genes are TRBV7-2 and TRBJ2-6; either TRBD1 or TRBD2 may fit D (5 bases each). This CDR3 spans 13 amino acids. CDR1 SGHTA and CDR2 FQGNSA come from the germline V gene. The V gene lost 6 bases and the J gene lost 15 bases, with 18 bases spanning the gap. CDR3 protein: CASRTGTASSLTF. DNA for the CDR3: TGTGCCAGCAGGACCGGGACGGCCTCATCCCTGACTTTC.